The entry that follows covers one T cell receptor (beta chain) sequence. Its antigen is as yet unknown. Regarding the study as a whole: Tumor-infiltrating Treg TCR alpha and beta sequences overlapped most with tumor naive CD4+ T cells, then blood naive.

TCRdb reanalysed the 5' RACE reads using MiXCR and keeps one entry per CDR3 protein. The repertoire has nearly 40,000 distinct CDR3 sequences, approximately 20% of them found once; the top ten carry approximately 3%. Germline V gene sequence: CDR1 KGHDR, CDR2 SFDVKD. Trimming removed 4 bases from V and 1 base from J, with 15 bases in between. The CDR3 loop spans 16 amino acids. This chain connects TRBV24-1 to TRBJ2-5, with D perhaps being TRBD1 or TRBD2 (6 bases each). The sequence came from a female donor with breast cancer. Source material: naive CD4+ T cells sorted from a lymph node. Subset noted: naive CD4+ T cells, CD4+CD45RA+CD25-. As DNA, the CDR3 is TGTGCCACCAGTGACCCGGGGGCGGCAGGCCAAGAGACCCAGTACTTC. Its translation is CATSDPGAAGQETQYF.